This T cell receptor (beta chain) was captured by sequencing in a study of blood T cell repertoires in COVID-19. Study overall: Researchers got acute and convalescent COVID-19 samples from the United States, Italy and Spain. PBMCs, B-cell-depleted T cells, or T cells provided the cDNA or gDNA that made up the material.

As processed by the authors: Estimates of nucleated cell counts were drawn from the amplification of reference gene primers. Profiled with immunoSEQ multiplex PCR; TCRdb holds only in-frame clones, not every one. The V and J calls and the clone size are those of that table, but D and trimming were determined from the DNA. Among about 120,000 clones listed, around 89% were seen once. What was sequenced was peripheral blood. This TCR derives from a human donor with acute or convalescent COVID-19. The donor label of this sample is uncertain.

CDR3 residues: CASSSLLEVADTQYF. Written as DNA, the CDR3 is TGTGCCAGCAGTTCGCTTTTAGAGGTCGCGGATACGCAGTATTTT. The rearrangement links TRBV6-2 or TRBV6-3 to TRBJ2-3; D is ambiguous. V lost 4 bases to trimming and J lost 6 bases, with 17 bases between them. Germline CDR1 reads MNHEY; CDR2 reads SVGEGT. This CDR3 has 15 amino acids.